This entry describes one T cell receptor beta chain. In the original analysis: Estimation of nucleated cell counts relied on the amplification of reference gene primers. Some clones are missing from TCRdb's copy, which holds only in-frame ones; the method was immunoSEQ multiplex PCR. The DNA gave D and trimming, while V, J and clone size come from that table. The repertoire has tens of thousands of clones, 87% of them found once; the top ten carry around a fifth. CDR1 KGHSH and CDR2 LQKENI come from the germline V gene. V was cut by 6 bases and J by 5 bases, with 9 bases left in between. The CDR3 totals 12 residues. The data belong to a study of blood T cell repertoires in COVID-19. Study details: Researchers got acute and convalescent COVID-19 samples from the United States, Italy and Spain. Nucleic acid was either cDNA or gDNA, and it came from T cells, B-cell-depleted T cells, or PBMCs.

Sequenced input: peripheral blood. The chain employs TRBV18 and TRBJ2-3, with D maybe TRBD2 (5 bases). The receptor was isolated from a woman of 80 years or more with acute or convalescent COVID-19. The CDR3 bases are TGTGCCAGCTCTTCCGGAGGAGATACGCAGTATTTT. Translation gives CASSSGGDTQYF.